The rows below give T cell receptor beta chains drawn from one sample of a study of blood T cell repertoires in COVID-19. Here immunoSEQ multiplex PCR was the method, and the copy in TCRdb shows in-frame clones only, minus some. This sample has 70,000 or so clones, with about nine tenths found just once. Specimen: peripheral blood. The origin of the receptors is a woman between 18 and 30 years old with acute or convalescent COVID-19. Each CDR3 is given with its conserved first and last residue. The order of the fields is V gene, clone size, J gene, D gene, CDR3 DNA, CDR3 protein. The D gene is left open where the match is weak. Size values are once, few and many counts, or a class for expanded clones, and some rows have none.

TRBV11-2	few	TRBJ1-6	NA	TGTGCCAGCAGCTCATCAGGCCCCTATAATTCACCCCTCCACTTT	CASSSSGPYNSPLHF
TRBV9	NA	TRBJ2-1	TRBD2	TGTGCCAGCAGCGCCCTAGCGGGAGGGCATGAGCAGTTCTTC	CASSALAGGHEQFF
TRBV5-6	NA	TRBJ1-4	NA	TGTGCCAGCAGCGGGGAGGGTGCAACTAATGAAAAACTGTTTTTT	CASSGEGATNEKLFF
TRBV2	NA	TRBJ2-1	TRBD2	TGTGCCAGCAGTGAACGGGGGACTAGGCTCAATGAGCAGTTCTTC	CASSERGTRLNEQFF
TRBV29-1	NA	TRBJ2-5	NA	TGCAGCGTTTTACCGGGAAACCAAGAGACCCAGTACTTC	CSVLPGNQETQYF
TRBV27	NA	TRBJ1-2	NA	TGTGCCAGCAGCCCCCTGGGGGGACTATGGGGCTACACCTTC	CASSPLGGLWGYTF
TRBV27	NA	TRBJ2-7	NA	TGTGCCAGCAGCGACAGGCCCGACTCCTACGAGCAGTACTTC	CASSDRPDSYEQYF
TRBV28	NA	TRBJ1-1	NA	TGTGCCAGCAGCCGGGGGGGCCGGACTGAAGCTTTCTTT	CASSRGGRTEAFF
TRBV6-4	NA	TRBJ1-4	TRBD1	TGTGCCAGCAGTGACTCAGACAGGGGGTTTGAAAAACTGTTTTTT	CASSDSDRGFEKLFF
TRBV7-8	NA	TRBJ2-7	TRBD2	TGTGCCAGCAGCTTAGAACTAGCGGGAACCTACGAGCAGTACTTC	CASSLELAGTYEQYF
TRBV6-6	NA	TRBJ1-5	NA	TGTGCCAGCAGTCAGGTGACAGTCGATAGCAATCAGCCCCAGCATTTT	CASSQVTVDSNQPQHF
TRBV7-2	NA	TRBJ2-7	NA	TGTGCCAGCAGCTTAGTGGCTGGTGACGAGCAGTACTTC	CASSLVAGDEQYF
TRBV12-3/TRBV12-4	NA	TRBJ1-1	TRBD1	TGTGCCAGCAGAAACCAGGGGGATGAAGCTTTCTTT	CASRNQGDEAFF
TRBV2	NA	TRBJ2-1	TRBD1	TGTGCCAGCAGTGTCGGGACAGGGTACTACAATGAGCAGTTCTTC	CASSVGTGYYNEQFF
TRBV19	NA	TRBJ1-5	TRBD1	TGTGCCAGTAGTATTCTCCCAGGGGGCGGCAATCAGCCCCAGCATTTT	CASSILPGGGNQPQHF
TRBV7-9	NA	TRBJ1-1	NA	TGTGCCAGCAGCCCCCAGACTGAAGCTTTCTTT	CASSPQTEAFF
TRBV6-6	NA	TRBJ1-2	NA	TGTGCCAGCAGTTACGGTCAGGGGACTAACTATGGCTACACCTTC	CASSYGQGTNYGYTF
TRBV6-2/TRBV6-3	NA	TRBJ2-1	NA	TGTGCCAGCAGTTACTTGTCTAGCCCCAACAATGAGCAGTTCTTC	CASSYLSSPNNEQFF
TRBV10-3	NA	TRBJ2-1	NA	TGTGCCATCAGTGCCCAGGGTGCCAACAATGAGCAGTTCTTC	CAISAQGANNEQFF
TRBV18	NA	TRBJ1-1	NA	TGTGCCAGCTCACCAGACAACATGAACACTGAAGCTTTCTTT	CASSPDNMNTEAFF
TRBV7-2	NA	TRBJ2-7	TRBD1	TGTGCCAGCAGCTTAGCCGGGACAGGGGCCAACGAGCAGTACTTC	CASSLAGTGANEQYF
TRBV9	NA	TRBJ2-5	TRBD2	TGTGCCAGCAGCATGGGACTAGATTACCAAGAGACCCAGTACTTC	CASSMGLDYQETQYF
TRBV4-3	NA	TRBJ1-4	TRBD1	TGCGCCAGCAGCCAGGGACAGGGGGATGAAAAACTGTTTTTT	CASSQGQGDEKLFF
TRBV6-6	NA	TRBJ2-2	NA	TGTGCCAGCAGCCTCTACTACCGCGCGGGGGGGGAGCTGTTTTTT	CASSLYYRAGGELFF
TRBV10-3	NA	TRBJ2-1	TRBD1	TGTGCCATCAGTCCGGGACAGGGAGGTGAGCAGTTCTTC	CAISPGQGGEQFF
TRBV4-1	once	TRBJ1-2	NA	TGCGCCAGCAGCCAGCTCGGACTGGACGGCTACACCTTC	CASSQLGLDGYTF
TRBV4-3	NA	TRBJ2-1	TRBD2	TGCGCCAGCAGCAGACTAGCGGGCGCTGAGCAGTTCTTC	CASSRLAGAEQFF
TRBV5-1	once	TRBJ1-2	NA	TGCGCCAGCAGCTTGGACGGGATGGACTATGGCTACACCTTC	CASSLDGMDYGYTF
TRBV15	NA	TRBJ1-2	NA	TGTGCCACCAGCAGAGATCGTCAACTGGGACACGGGCTTGGCTACACCTTC	CATSRDRQLGHGLGYTF
TRBV27	NA	TRBJ1-1	NA	TGTGCCAGCAGGGAGGACAGCGAGAACACTGAAGCTTTCTTT	CASREDSENTEAFF
TRBV14	NA	TRBJ2-1	TRBD2	TGTGCCAGCAGCCAAGATGGAGGGACTAGCGGGGCAAGGCAGCAGTTCTTC	CASSQDGGTSGARQQFF
TRBV29-1	once	TRBJ2-3	TRBD1	TGCAGCGTTGTATGGCAGGGGGCAGATACGCAGTATTTT	CSVVWQGADTQYF
TRBV21-1	NA	TRBJ1-4	NA	TGTGCCAGCAGCAAACTGGACAGCTTTAATGAAAAACTGTTTTTT	CASSKLDSFNEKLFF
TRBV18	NA	TRBJ1-1	NA	TGTGCCAGCTCACGCCAAGGACAGAAGAACACTGAAGCTTTCTTT	CASSRQGQKNTEAFF
TRBV2	few	TRBJ2-7	NA	TGTGCCAGCGGCGGTGTTTTCTCCTACGAGCAGTACTTC	CASGGVFSYEQYF
TRBV2	NA	TRBJ2-1	TRBD2	TGTGCCAGCAGTCGGCCGGGACTAGCGGTCTACAATGAGCAGTTCTTC	CASSRPGLAVYNEQFF
TRBV28	NA	TRBJ1-6	NA	TGTGCCAGCAGGAGACTCCTGACAGCTTATAATTCACCCCTCCACTTT	CASRRLLTAYNSPLHF
TRBV7-8	NA	TRBJ2-2	TRBD2	TGTGCCAGCAGCATCAGCGGGAGGGTCACCGGGGAGCTGTTTTTT	CASSISGRVTGELFF
TRBV15	NA	TRBJ1-5	NA	TGTGCCACCAGCAGAGATAGTATGCAGGGGAATTTTCAGCCCCAGCATTTT	CATSRDSMQGNFQPQHF